Below, 18 T cell receptor beta chains from the same sample are listed, as sequenced in a study of CD8+ T cells in alopecia areata. Time point: mouse skin 6 weeks after grafting, around onset of hair loss. Reverse transcription of extracted RNA yielded cDNA, which provided the sequencing template. The table came from immunoSEQ multiplex PCR; TCRdb's copy has only in-frame clones and leaves some out. The repertoire has about 6,100 clones, none seen only once; the ten largest take roughly a quarter. The starting material was skin, obtained at week 6. These TCRs come from a C3H/HeJ mouse with alopecia areata. The strain bears MHC haplotype H2-k.

The table lists this clone with many counts. Genes here carry mouse names. The CDR3 sequence: CTCSADNWGGDTGQLYF. The CDR3 bases that were read are TGCACCTGCAGTGCAGACAACTGGGGGGGGGACACCGGG. The V gene is TRBV1, the J gene TRBJ2-2; 10 bases match TRBD2. Coverage ceases 4 residues before the CDR3 finishes, and the germline J gene fills in the end. The CDR3 sequence is 17 residues long. The germline gives CDR1 NSQYPW, CDR2 LRSPGD (reference sequence). V dropped 0 bases and J dropped 3; count of bases not matched to a gene: 4. Drawing the rest from reference TRBV1 and TRBJ2-2, the complete variable domain is VTLLEQNPRWRLVPRGQAVNLRCILKNSQYPWMSWYQQDLQKQLQWLFTLRSPGDKEVKSLPGADYLATRVTDTELRLQVANMSQGRTLYCTCSADNWGGDTGQLYFGEGSKLTVL.

In its sample, this clone is medium-sized. Gene names follow the mouse nomenclature. The read falls 4 residues short of the CDR3 end, and the missing part is taken from the germline J gene. The chain recombines TRBV13-3 with TRBJ2-3, with TRBD2 matching 7 bases. Germline lookup yields CDR1 NNHDY and CDR2 SYVADS. V shed 5 bases and J 2 bases; nucleotides not matched to a gene: 5. This CDR3 region has 14 residues. CDR3 in amino acids: CASSELGLAETLYF. The sequenced part of the CDR3 DNA is TGTGCCAGCAGCGAACTGGGGCTTGCAGAA.

This clone was detected only a few times. Gene names refer to mouse genes. The observed sequence ends 4 residues before the CDR3 terminus, with the missing tail filled in from the germline J gene. The genes are TRBV13-2 and TRBJ1-2; 8 positions agree with TRBD1. Trimming at V came to 2 bases and at J to 3 bases, leaving 3 bases not matched to a gene. The CDR3 extends over 14 amino acids. Germline V CDR1 and CDR2: NNHNN, SYGAGS (reference sequence). The CDR3 sequence: CASGEPGGDSDYTF. Partial CDR3 DNA: TGTGCCAGCGGTGAACCAGGGGGCGACTCC.

This clone is classed as medium-sized. The germline and genes are mouse ones. The CDR3 DNA, read in part, is TGCACCTGCAGTGCAGAGTTTTGGGGGGGGCATAACTATGCT. Translated: CTCSAEFWGGHNYA. The entire CDR3 sequence reads CTCSAEFWGGHNYAEQFF. The J gene is TRBJ2-1, the V gene TRBV1; 8 nucleotides match TRBD2. Read data end 4 residues before the CDR3 end; the end is taken from the germline J gene. This CDR3 is built from 18 residues. Germline V gene lookup returns CDR1 NSQYPW and CDR2 LRSPGD (reference sequence). Germline trimming cut 0 bases from V and 0 bases from J; bases unmatched to any gene: 7. Full variable domain (remainder filled in from reference TRBV1 and TRBJ2-1): VTLLEQNPRWRLVPRGQAVNLRCILKNSQYPWMSWYQQDLQKQLQWLFTLRSPGDKEVKSLPGADYLATRVTDTELRLQVANMSQGRTLYCTCSAEFWGGHNYAEQFFGPGTRLTVL.

This clone was observed at least ten times. The gene names here belong to mouse. The read is 3 residues too short to cover the CDR3 end, so that end is filled in from the germline J gene. This chain uses TRBV19 with TRBJ1-6; 7 nucleotides match TRBD1. TRBJ1-6 is noted as an ORF with a role that remains uncertain. Germline trimming cut 7 bases from V and 3 bases from J; bases unmatched to any gene: 4. Germline CDR1 FNHDT, CDR2 SITEND (reference sequence). This CDR3 has 14 amino acids. The sequenced CDR3 bases are TGTGCCAGCGCCCGGGACAGCTATAATTCGCCC. It codes for CASARDSYNSP. The entire CDR3 reads CASARDSYNSPLYF.

Regarding this clone: All gene names here are mouse names. The CDR3 end lies 4 residues beyond the end of the read and is filled in from the germline J gene. The gene calls are TRBV5 and TRBJ2-7; 9 bases map to TRBD2. From germline, CDR1 is LGHNA and CDR2 YNLKQL (reference sequence). CDR3 length: 14 amino acids. The CDR3 protein is CASSQVGGRDEQYF. The sequenced CDR3 bases are TGTGCCAGCAGCCAAGTGGGGGGGCGCGAT.

This clone appeared many times. The gene names here belong to mouse. The CDR3 end falls 4 residues outside the read, so it is completed with the germline J gene. This chain connects TRBV31 to TRBJ2-1; 13 nucleotides align to TRBD2. The ends lost 4 bases at V and 6 bases at J; junction bases unmatched: 9. The CDR3 has 16 amino acids. The germline gives CDR1 GKSSPN, CDR2 SITVG. This chain's CDR3 is CAWNHPGLGGLAEQFF. The sequenced CDR3 bases are TGTGCCTGGAACCACCCTGGACTGGGGGGGCTTGCT. Together with reference TRBV31 and TRBJ2-1, the CDR3 gives the full variable domain: AQTIHQWPVAEIKAVGSPLSLGCTIKGKSSPNLYWYWQATGGTLQQLFYSITVGQVESVVQLNLSASRPKDDQFILSTEKLLLSHSGFYLCAWNHPGLGGLAEQFFGPGTRLTVL.

A note on this clone: The genes and germline here are from mouse. The read ends 4 residues early relative to the CDR3; the germline J gene fills the gap. J is TRBJ2-1 and V is TRBV13-1; 9 nucleotides line up with TRBD1. The J segment lost 4 bases and the V segment lost 6 bases, leaving 5 bases of the junction unmatched. The CDR3 is 14 residues long. Germline CDR1 reads NSHNY; CDR2 reads SYGAGN. The chain's CDR3 is CASKSGTGYAEQFF. CDR3 DNA, as far as it was read: TGTGCCAGCAAATCGGGGACAGGGTATGCT.

There are many counts of this clone. Gene names refer to mouse genes. Incomplete CDR3 DNA: TGTGCCAGCAGTGATGGAGGGGGTGCAGAA. Translated, it gives CASSDGGGAE. The full CDR3 is CASSDGGGAETLYF. The gene calls are TRBV13-3 and TRBJ2-3; D possibly corresponds to TRBD1 (5 bases). With the read ending 4 residues before the CDR3 end, the germline J gene is used to fill in that end. The CDR3 consists of 14 residues. V lost 0 bases, J lost 1 base, and 6 bases lay in between. Germline CDR1 and CDR2: NNHDY and SYVADS.

About this clone: The genes and germline here are from mouse. The CDR3 end is not reached by the read, which stops 4 residues before it; the germline J gene fills it in. The chain has TRBV16 and TRBJ2-3; 8 bases are shared with TRBD2. CDR1 and CDR2 (germline): SGHSA, FRNQAP. CDR3 length equals 17 residues. The trim removed 0 bases at V and 3 bases at J, leaving 8 bases unmatched. Here the CDR3 reads CASSLDLWGEGAETLYF. Incomplete CDR3 DNA: TGTGCAAGCAGCTTAGATCTCTGGGGGGAGGGAGCAGAA.

This clone was seen a handful of times. Gene names denote mouse genes. The read halts 4 residues ahead of the CDR3 end, with the missing end drawn from the germline J gene. The chain couples TRBV13-3 to TRBJ2-5; 8 bases fit TRBD2. The CDR3 consists of 14 residues. Germline V lookup: CDR1 NNHDY, CDR2 SYVADS. The CDR3 loop reads CASSETGGWDTQYF. CDR3 bases read: TGTGCCAGCAGTGAAACTGGGGGTTGGGAC.

At least ten counts were recorded for this clone. Gene names and germline match the mouse. The read ends 4 residues shy of where the CDR3 ends; the end is completed using the germline J gene. The V call is TRBV29, the J call TRBJ1-2, with 7 bases lining up with TRBD1. The CDR3 spans 14 residues. The J segment lost 0 bases and the V segment lost 6 bases, leaving 4 bases of the junction unmatched. Germline V lookup: CDR1 MSHET, CDR2 SYDVDS. Incomplete CDR3 DNA: TGTGCTAGCAGGGGGGACAGAGCAAACTCC. Its translation is CASRGDRANS. The entire CDR3 protein reads CASRGDRANSDYTF. The full variable domain, rest sourced from reference TRBV29 and TRBJ1-2, is DMKVTQMPRYLIKRMGENVLLECGQDMSHETMYWYRQDPGLGLQLIYISYDVDSNSEGDIPKGYRVSRKKREHFSLILDSAKTNQTSVYFCASRGDRANSDYTFGSGTRLLVI.

This clone was recorded a few times. Germline and genes here are mouse. The read is 4 residues too short to cover the CDR3 end, so that end is filled in from the germline J gene. This sequence joins TRBV5 and TRBJ2-2; the match to TRBD2 covers 10 bases. The ends lost 2 bases at V and 1 base at J; junction bases unmatched: 4. Germline CDR1 is LGHNA and CDR2 is YNLKQL (reference sequence). The CDR3 is 17 amino acids. CDR3 DNA (partial): TGTGCCAGCAGCCAAAAAGGGACTGGGGAAAACACCGGG. It translates to CASSQKGTGENTG. The CDR3 reads in full as CASSQKGTGENTGQLYF.

To note about this clone: Mouse gene names apply. The read ends 3 residues before the CDR3 terminus; that terminus is restored from the germline J gene. The chain uses TRBV13-3 and TRBJ1-6, with D possibly TRBD1 on 5 matching bases. TRBJ1-6 is recorded as an ORF, its role being uncertain. Trimming stripped 6 bases from V and 4 bases from J, with 8 bases between. The CDR3 extends over 13 amino acids. CDR1 NNHDY and CDR2 SYVADS come from the germline V gene. CDR3 sequence: CASTDKYNSPLYF. Partial CDR3 DNA: TGTGCCAGCACGGACAAATATAATTCGCCC.

In its sample, this clone was seen many times. Mouse germline and gene names are used. The read ends 4 residues shy of where the CDR3 ends; the end is completed using the germline J gene. The chain links TRBV31 to TRBJ2-5; 10 positions match TRBD2. The V and J ends lost 0 bases and 1 base, in that order; junction bases with no gene match: 4. This CDR3 spans 16 amino acids. Germline CDR1 and CDR2: GKSSPN and SITVG. The CDR3 bases that were read are TGTGCCTGGAGTCTCTGGGGGGGCGCCCACCAAGAC. This sequence encodes CAWSLWGGAHQD. The full CDR3 protein is CAWSLWGGAHQDTQYF.

In this sample, this clone turned up many times. The genes and germline here are from mouse. Read data end 4 residues before the CDR3 end; the end is taken from the germline J gene. The chain couples TRBV13-3 to TRBJ1-2, with TRBD1 matching over 8 bases. Looked up from germline, CDR1 is NNHDY and CDR2 is SYVADS. The length of the CDR3 is 13 residues. The CDR3 DNA, read in part, is TGTGCCAGCAGTGACCTCAGGGGGCCC. Translated: CASSDLRGP. The full-length CDR3 reads as CASSDLRGPDYTF.

With respect to this clone: These gene names are mouse names. The read ends 4 residues shy of where the CDR3 ends; the end is completed using the germline J gene. The chain joins TRBV2 to TRBJ1-2; 9 bases fit TRBD1. This CDR3 has 15 amino acids. Trimming took 0 bases from V and 3 from J; bases not matched to a gene: 2. Germline V gene sequence: CDR1 LGHNA, CDR2 YSYQKL. CDR3 DNA, as far as it was read: TGTGCCAGCAGCCAAGAAACAGGGGGCCACTCC. It is translated as CASSQETGGHS. In full, the CDR3 reads CASSQETGGHSDYTF.

In regard to this clone: Gene names follow the mouse nomenclature. The read ends 4 residues shy of where the CDR3 ends; the end is completed using the germline J gene. V and J are TRBV13-2 and TRBJ1-1, with 8 nucleotides matching TRBD1. This CDR3 spans 15 amino acids. Trimming took 2 bases from V and 4 from J; bases not matched to a gene: 7. Germline CDR1 is NNHNN and CDR2 is SYGAGS (reference sequence). The chain's CDR3 is CASGEPTGDGTEVFF. Incomplete CDR3 DNA: TGTGCCAGCGGTGAGCCGACAGGGGACGGCACA.